This TCR beta chain was identified in a study of beta chain features in type 1 diabetes. Background on the study: Age, gender and cell yields were alike across patients and healthy donors. General study findings and limits: A definitive answer on HLA type influencing TCRB rearrangement was not reached here. Within each of all four CD4+ subsets, Type 1 diabetes patients had TCRB CDR3s that were moderately but significantly shorter.

This clone has more than one count but fewer than ten. Its antigen is still unknown. Investigators reverse transcribed all isolated RNA, so they sequenced expressed TCRB transcripts. Data came from immunoSEQ multiplex PCR; TCRdb stores just in-frame clones and leaves some out. The sample carries 900,000 or so clones, roughly a sixth recorded once. Sorting gave populations that all exceeded 98% purity. V shed 7 bases, J shed 7 bases, and the junction held 13 bases outside the gene matches. Germline CDR1 ENHRY, CDR2 SYGVKD. This CDR3 has 16 residues. The gene calls are TRBV10-3 and TRBJ2-2, with 9 bases aligning to TRBD1. This receptor was identified in a woman between 18 and 29 years old in good health. The sample consisted of naive CD4+ T cells from blood. The CDR3 DNA reads TGTGCCATCACACTTCCGGGGGACAGGGCTTTCGGGGAGCTGTTTTTT. This gives the protein CAITLPGDRAFGELFF.